The T cell receptor (beta chain) described here comes from a study of T cells in Graves' hyperthyroidism and ophthalmopathy (dated by TCRdb to about 2019). The study in broad terms: Peripheral blood was collected at initial diagnosis, before any treatment. A discovery cohort of around 100 patients, 43 with Graves' ophthalmopathy and over 55 with stable Graves' hyperthyroidism, was used to find distinguishing TCR V-J signatures. After blood sampling, hyperthyroidism patients were treated with methimazole at a starting dose of 30 mg daily, and ophthalmopathy patients were treated with high-dose intravenous methylprednisolone. According to the paper, TCR Vbeta CDR3 sequencing was carried out on around 140 peripheral blood samples, which came from under 50 ophthalmopathy, under 80 hyperthyroidism and roughly 17 progressor patients. The study also compared thyroid tissue and blood T-cell repertoires from 6 or 7 Graves' hyperthyroidism patients. Whether ophthalmopathy could be predicted prospectively was tested in an independent validation cohort made up of fewer than 20 hyperthyroidism patients plus 17 patients who later progressed to ophthalmopathy. For training and testing, the 100 or so patients in the discovery cohort were randomly divided in a 7:3 ratio. The paper's findings and limits, for the study overall: A 13 V-J signature model separated ophthalmopathy from stable hyperthyroidism, with about 88% sensitivity and 81% to 83% specificity in cross-validation and 80%/75% in testing. During validation, the model predicted progression to ophthalmopathy a median of around six months ahead of onset, with approximately 70% sensitivity and almost 75% specificity. No statistical method was used to fix the sample size in advance, and group allocation was not hidden from the investigators. Blood samples also contained most of the expanded thyroid clonotypes (frequency above 0.001), which suggests that blood repertoires may reflect thyroid immune responses.

This clonotype has at least ten counts. Its specific antigen is unknown. It has no much larger one-base neighbor in the sample; base qualities were not kept. The TCR beta CDR3 regions were amplified from the RNA transcripts. A first-round RT-PCR of the TCR CDR3 used the HTBI primer set with the Qiagen OneStep RT-PCR kit. The libraries were constructed in a second round of multiplex PCR and then size-selected and purified. The libraries were sequenced on an Illumina HiSeq2000 using paired-end 100 bp reads. Per the authors' processing: SOAPnuke was used to process the raw data, removing reads that contained adapters or uncalled bases, had a mean Phred below 15, or lacked an exact match to the constant primer or identifier. High-quality paired reads were merged using COPE v1.2.5, and each unique nucleotide sequence was defined as a clonotype. MiTCR v1.1 was used to align the clonotypes against IMGT TRBV, TRBD and TRBJ reference segments. Only V-J combinations with frequency above 0.0001, covering about 99% of repertoires, were analysed. The TCS score was defined as the ratio of F50 (clonal expansion) to E x V (chaos), calculated using BLOSUM62-based TCRdist between CDR3 peptides within each V-J. Welch's t-statistics and random forest reduced around 510 V-J features to 13, which were used in a naive Bayes classifier (R e1071). Using fastp at Q25 and MiXCR, TCRdb reprocessed the public reads and kept productive beta chains. Rows are combined by CDR3 protein, so each entry shows the most common genes and DNA. TCRdb's processing, not the study's, gives the V and J calls here. Across this sample there are hundreds of thousands of distinct CDR3 sequences, with about 20% seen only once. Of the sample, over 55% is held by the ten largest clones.

Moderately to severely active disease, a Clinical Activity Score of at least 3, a NOSPECS grade of at least 4, and a duration under 3 months were present in ophthalmopathy patients. Patients with uncontrolled infections, other autoimmune diseases, pregnancy or lactation were excluded. Diagnoses were based on clinical symptoms, serum thyroxine and TRAb, thyroid ultrasound and orbital computed tomography. PBMCs were separated from around 9.1 ml of fresh peripheral blood using Ficoll-Paque density gradient centrifugation. Total RNA was extracted with Trizol reagent, and quality was checked on an Agilent 2100 Bioanalyzer. Sequenced material: blood. This receptor was taken from a man in his thirties or forties with Graves' ophthalmopathy.

In nucleotides, the sequence is TGTGCCAGCAGTTTTAGCCCAAATAAGCGGGGCTACACCTTC. It is translated as CASSFSPNKRGYTF. The chain joins TRBV28 to TRBJ1-2; no confident D gene assignment can be made. In the germline V gene, CDR1 corresponds to MDHEN and CDR2 to SYDVKM. The CDR3 runs 14 amino acids, cysteine and phenylalanine included. Only CDR3 DNA remains: 42 bases, in frame from the first base. V loses 3 bases, J loses 8 bases, and the germline ends lie 16 bases apart.